The 16 T cell receptor beta chains listed next were all sequenced from one sample in a study of identical twins (dated by TCRdb to 2015 to 2016). Library creation used 5' RACE. Reads for this sample came from an Illumina HiSeq 2000. The raw public reads went through TCRdb reprocessing: fastp at Q25, MiXCR clone calling, in-frame beta chains kept. Each record represents a unique CDR3 protein, reported with the most common genes and DNA among its rows. This sample gives 600,000 to 850,000 distinct CDR3 sequences in total; over 15% of them show up just once. Of the sample, around 12% falls within the top ten clones. The same data also contributed to another study, on T cells expressing NK-cell markers.

The specimen was PBMCs. These receptors came from a woman between 18 and 30 years old in good health.

In its sample, this clonotype was seen a few times. V gene TRBV4-2 combines with J gene TRBJ1-1, with D perhaps matching TRBD1 (5 bases). Trimming cost V 4 bases and J 6 bases, with 15 bases left between them. The CDR3 totals 14 residues. The germline V gene has CDR1 LGHNA and CDR2 YNFKEQ. This chain's CDR3 is CASSRRDGGAEAFF. Written as DNA, the CDR3 is TGTGCCAGCAGCCGACGGGACGGCGGGGCTGAAGCTTTCTTT.

V gene TRBV3-1 combines with J gene TRBJ1-5; TRBD1 is a possible D gene (6 bases). The CDR3 contains 12 residues. Germline V gene lookup returns CDR1 LGHDT and CDR2 YNNKEL (reference sequence). The ends were cut back, 3 bases at V and 11 bases at J, with 11 bases in the middle. The CDR3 here is CASSHKGGSQHF. CDR3 DNA sequence: TGTGCCAGCAGCCACAAGGGGGGTTCCCAGCATTTT. The whole variable domain, remainder taken from reference TRBV3-1 and TRBJ1-5, is DTAVSQTPKYLVTQMGNDKSIKCEQNLGHDTMYWYKQDSKKFLKIMFSYNNKELIINETVPNRFSPKSPDKAHLNLHINSLELGDSAVYFCASSHKGGSQHFGDGTRLSIL.

The chain uses TRBV12-3 or TRBV12-4 and TRBJ2-1; the match to TRBD1 covers 7 bases. The junction had 6 bases not matched to a gene; V was cut back by 10 bases and J by 0 bases. The CDR3 loop spans 14 amino acids. CDR3 nucleotides: TGTGCCACAAAAGGGGGCCACTCCTACAATGAGCAGTTCTTC. This codes for CATKGGHSYNEQFF.

The chain employs TRBV6-2 or TRBV6-3 and TRBJ2-7, with D perhaps TRBD2 (6 bases). The CDR3 has 12 amino acids. Trimming stripped 7 bases from V and 6 bases from J, with 13 bases between. CDR1 and CDR2 from the germline V gene are MNHEY and SVGEGT. CDR3 loop: CASTGSPAEQYF. In nucleotides, the CDR3 is TGTGCCAGCACCGGGAGCCCGGCCGAGCAGTACTTC.

This clonotype was counted between two and nine times. The chain recombines TRBV20-1 with TRBJ2-4; 7 bases map to TRBD1. Germline trimming cut 6 bases from V and 1 base from J; bases unmatched to any gene: 3. Germline CDR1 and CDR2: DFQATT and SNEGSKA (reference sequence). The CDR3 runs 13 residues. The CDR3 reads CSAAQGAKNIQYF. The DNA for the CDR3 is TGCAGTGCGGCACAGGGGGCCAAAAACATTCAGTACTTC.

This clonotype was detected many times. V and J are TRBV6-5 and TRBJ1-2, with D perhaps TRBD1 (5 bases). V was shortened by 4 bases and J by 4 bases, with 13 bases between the two germline ends. The CDR3 length is 14 residues. CDR1 is MNHEY, CDR2 SVGAGI, per germline. The CDR3 DNA is TGTGCCAGCAGTTTCTCGACAGAGGGCTATGGCTACACCTTC. Translating gives CASSFSTEGYGYTF.

The chain joins TRBV12-3 or TRBV12-4 to TRBJ2-1; 9 positions agree with TRBD2. Trimming took 6 bases from V and 0 from J; bases not matched to a gene: 6. The CDR3 has 16 residues. Here the CDR3 reads CASSPGLARSYNEQFF. The DNA for the CDR3 is TGTGCCAGCAGCCCAGGACTAGCGCGCTCCTACAATGAGCAGTTCTTC.

This clonotype was recorded once. J is TRBJ1-3 and V is TRBV7-9, with D hard to call. The V and J ends lost 5 bases and 4 bases respectively, with 12 bases between them. CDR3 size: 14 residues. Germline CDR1 SEHNR, CDR2 FQNEAQ (reference sequence). CDR3 protein: CASSDGRSGNTIYF. The CDR3 DNA sequence: TGTGCCAGCAGCGACGGAAGGTCGGGAAACACCATATATTTT.

This clonotype has just a few counts. The chain uses TRBV5-1 and TRBJ2-1; 9 bases line up with TRBD2. The CDR3 has 17 residues. V lost 2 bases and J lost 0; bases outside the gene matches: 6. CDR1 is SGHRS, CDR2 YFSETQ, per germline. As DNA, the CDR3 is TGCGCCAGCAGCTTAAGACTAGCGGAGAACTCCTACAATGAGCAGTTCTTC. It translates to CASSLRLAENSYNEQFF. The full variable domain, in which reference TRBV5-1 and TRBJ2-1 provide the parts outside the CDR3, is KAGVTQTPRYLIKTRGQQVTLSCSPISGHRSVSWYQQTPGQGLQFLFEYFSETQRNKGNFPGRFSGRQFSNSRSEMNVSTLELGDSALYLCASSLRLAENSYNEQFFGPGTRLTVL.

This clonotype was seen a handful of times. The CDR3 spells CSAGSGAGKDTQYF. The CDR3 DNA follows: TGCAGTGCCGGCAGCGGAGCGGGTAAAGATACGCAGTATTTT. This chain joins TRBV20-1 and TRBJ2-3; the D gene is possibly TRBD2 (6 bases). Germline CDR1 is DFQATT and CDR2 is SNEGSKA (reference sequence). CDR3 length equals 14 residues. Deletions cut 6 bases from V and 5 bases from J, with 18 bases between.

V and J are TRBV20-1 and TRBJ1-2; D unclear. Germline lookup yields CDR1 DFQATT and CDR2 SNEGSKA (reference sequence). Trimming removed 3 bases at V and 7 bases at J, with 9 bases between. This CDR3 contains 11 residues. Here the CDR3 reads CSASLRGGYTF. The CDR3 region has the DNA TGCAGTGCTAGTCTCCGGGGTGGCTACACCTTC.

Only one count was recorded for this clonotype. V is TRBV7-9 and J is TRBJ2-1; 9 nucleotides line up with TRBD2. The CDR3 runs 15 residues. V shed 2 bases, J shed 8 bases, and the junction held 7 bases outside the gene matches. CDR1 is SEHNR, CDR2 FQNEAQ, per germline (reference sequence). CDR3 coding DNA: TGTGCCAGCAGCTTAAAAACTAGCGGGTCTCATGAGCAGTTCTTC. Its translation: CASSLKTSGSHEQFF.

This clonotype has just a few counts. The rearrangement joins TRBV5-1 to TRBJ2-1; D is tentatively TRBD1 or TRBD2 (6 bases each). The germline V gene has CDR1 SGHRS and CDR2 YFSETQ. Trimming stripped 3 bases from V and 3 bases from J, with 16 bases between. The CDR3 has 16 residues. The CDR3 loop is CASSSPGRGGYNEQFF. CDR3 bases: TGCGCCAGCAGCTCCCCCGGGAGAGGGGGCTACAATGAGCAGTTCTTC.

This clonotype was seen only a few times. The V and J genes are TRBV7-8 and TRBJ1-3; D uncertain. Trimming removed 5 bases from V and 6 bases from J, with 17 bases in between. The CDR3 totals 15 residues. From germline, CDR1 is SGHVS and CDR2 FQNEAQ. CDR3 DNA: TGTGCCAGCAGCCGCTGGGCCGTCGGAATAAACACCATATATTTT. Its translation: CASSRWAVGINTIYF.

The chain carries TRBV20-1 and TRBJ2-7; tentative D call: TRBD2 (5 bases). The germline V gene encodes CDR1 DFQATT and CDR2 SNEGSKA (reference sequence). Trimming cost V 4 bases and J 2 bases, with 15 bases left between them. The CDR3 extends over 14 amino acids. As DNA, the CDR3 is TGCAGTGCTAAGAAGGCGGGCGGTACCTACGAGCAGTACTTC. Translated, it gives CSAKKAGGTYEQYF.

This clonotype was recorded a few times. This chain links TRBV20-1 with TRBJ1-1, with a weak D call TRBD1 (5 bases). V was trimmed by 0 bases and J by 6 bases, leaving 14 bases between them. Germline V lookup: CDR1 DFQATT, CDR2 SNEGSKA (reference sequence). The CDR3 has 14 amino acids. The CDR3 is CSARDLSPTAEAFF. The CDR3 nucleotides are TGCAGTGCTAGAGATTTATCTCCGACAGCTGAAGCTTTCTTT.